This TCR beta chain originates from a study of cytomegalovirus exposure and HLA in healthy donors (dated by TCRdb to between 2016 and 2019). For the study in its entirety: According to an earlier analysis of several hundred of the donors, roughly 180 million T cells yielded roughly 100 million unique TCR beta sequences and 276 Gb of sequence data. Approximately 330 gigabases of sequencing data and 75 million to 85 million unique TCR sequences made up an early release that covered approximately 700 HLA-typed donors. The genetic ancestry cluster associated with self-reported Caucasian donors included 65% to 90% of the approximately 400 genotyped donors. The study was designed to test whether signatures of past pathogen exposure could be identified by cataloging public T cell receptors. Using immunosequencing, the study profiled T cell repertoires from about 620 subjects and related those repertoires to cytomegalovirus serostatus. In addition to the first cohort of hundreds of subjects, a separate validation cohort of approximately 130 different subjects was used. To predict cytomegalovirus infection status, the study combined high-throughput TCR immunosequencing, statistical association of individual TCRs with disease status, and machine learning. A later analysis re-analyzed previously published TCR beta repertoires from 666 donors and added high-resolution HLA genotyping to study TCR occurrence patterns. Rather than drawing on any new phenotypic data, the later analysis identified candidate immune exposures from TCR beta sequences and the way those sequences occurred across donors. An earlier analysis of several hundred of the donors applied high-throughput TCR beta sequencing to assess whether each TCR beta V gene segment acted as functional or pseudogenic. Donor age, sex, ethnicity and CMV serostatus were collected together with the repertoire data. A later genetic analysis used genome-wide SNP genotypes for about 55% of the 666 donors, treating that subset as a discovery cohort. All discovery cohort repertoires had been generated on a single sequencing platform. Both class I and class II loci were covered by HLA typing, at four-digit resolution. The number of donors typed differed by locus, with roughly 620-630 for A, B, C, DRB1 and DQB1, roughly 520 for DQA1, some 570 for DPA1, and some 440 for DPB1. Roughly five DR-DQ haplotypes were handled as single units for association and clustering, since linkage in the cohort was strong. Among about 400 genotyped donors of the cohort, an average of about 220,000 unique TCR beta nucleotide sequences was sequenced per donor, of which about 19% were non-productive. Points the paper makes about the study in general: A few of the identified cytomegalovirus-associated TCR beta chains were confirmed in vitro to be specific for cytomegalovirus antigens. A later analysis associated 16,951 TCR beta sequences with specific HLA alleles at a false discovery rate of 0.05. A later genetic analysis associated a missense DCLRE1C variant with V-gene and J-gene trimming of TCR beta chains, and an independent cohort replicated the association. According to the authors, the approach could potentially be generalized to other disease states and immunological phenotypes. Some IMGT-functional V segments, including TRBV6-2 and TRBV6-3, could not be told apart with the 87-base-pair reads, so those segments were excluded. The presence/absence analyses assumed that sequencing depth was roughly uniform across donors, and that assumption may not be true. Linkage disequilibrium might explain the correlated functional status among segregating V segments, but an unknown experimental factor could not be ruled out. An earlier analysis of 587 of the donors showed that most TCR beta V segments appeared in productive rearrangements either about 87% or about 30% of the time, which broadly matched IMGT annotations. A later analysis found that HLA-associated TCR beta chains were more clonally expanded and had lower generation probabilities than equally common non-associated chains. A later analysis found that TCR association rates varied across HLA loci, with DRB1 alleles showing the most associated TCRs and HLA-C alleles the fewest. The study listed 164 TCR beta chains as associated with cytomegalovirus. Across donors, most TCR sequences were observed very rarely, whereas some public TCRs were present in many individuals. The classifier was reported to diagnose cytomegalovirus status with high specificity and sensitivity in both the original cohort and the validation cohort. CMV serostatus was the only immune exposure information available for the cohort. A cluster of highly shared sequence variants was judged likely to represent a technical artifact of the sequencing pipeline. According to a later genetic analysis, donors in an Asian-associated ancestry cluster had fewer N-insertions in productive TCRs than the approximately 630-donor mean. In a later analysis, most CMV-associated TCR beta chains were found to appear HLA-restricted, with HLA associations seemingly driven largely by CMV exposure. Several of the top co-occurrence clusters appeared to be linked to parvovirus B19, influenza, CMV and Epstein-Barr virus, according to a later analysis. Assigning TCR associations to individual alleles was difficult when HLA alleles, especially DR and DQ, strongly co-occurred. Because some donors lacked HLA typing at each locus, the association tests relied only on the typed subset. A further reported finding was that TCR beta sequences accurately predicted the HLA-A and HLA-B alleles for most subjects in the first cohort. Because counts were too low, under 20 rarely observed V segments, including chromosome 9 orphons, were left out of the earlier analysis of 587 of the donors. Only TCR beta chains were sequenced in this cohort, and the absence of alpha or paired-chain data limited detectable features.

Receptor libraries were prepared by the immunoSEQ multiplex PCR assay. The multiplex PCR relied on a mix of 60 forward primers for TCR Vbeta segments and 13 reverse primers for TCR Jbeta segments. The CDR3 region of rearranged TCR beta genes was amplified from genomic DNA by a multiplex PCR assay. The amplified TCR beta libraries were sequenced on the Illumina HiSeq System as 87-base-pair reads. As for the authors' bioinformatics: In a later analysis, tens of millions of unique TCR beta chains were counted across the 500 to 850 repertoires, and roughly 9.9 million of these chains were shared by at least two donors. A nearest-neighbor algorithm error-corrected the raw reads and collapsed the reads into unique sequences, merging closely related sequences to remove PCR and sequencing errors. V, D and J gene segments were assigned by aligning CDR3 sequences to IMGT reference sequences. For a sequence to be retained, at least a six-nucleotide match to both a V gene segment and a J gene segment was required. A rearrangement counted as productive if the CDR3 had no stop codons and remained in frame with V and J, and every other rearrangement counted as non-productive. Following IMGT convention, CDR3 was defined as the stretch from the second conserved V-encoded cysteine up to the conserved J-encoded phenylalanine. In an earlier analysis of 550 to 650 of the donors, sequences lacking an unambiguous match to a single V gene segment were excluded. In an earlier analysis of about 590 of the donors, a V segment was called functional when productive rearrangements were above 56.7%, and segregating when the standard deviation between donors exceeded 5%. A statistical classification framework was built for diagnosing cytomegalovirus status from the catalog of TCR beta chain sequences. A later analysis assigned V and J genes by comparing TCR nucleotide sequences with IMGT/GENE-DB human TR gene sequences. Using the TCRdist pipeline, a later analysis assigned CDR3 sequences along with most-parsimonious VDJ recombination scenarios. A later analysis defined each TCR beta chain by its CDR3 amino acid sequence plus V-gene family, and excluded reads lacking a unique V-gene family. To address suspected cross-contamination and a sequencing artifact, a later analysis removed roughly 580 highly shared, low-generation-probability nucleotide sequences. In a later analysis, a clonal expansion index for each public chain was calculated from normalized within-repertoire ranks of inferred template counts. In a later analysis, generation probabilities were computed with a VDJ recombination model fitted to out-of-frame rearrangements, and the resulting probabilities were checked against IGoR. In a later analysis, TCR-TCR, TCR-HLA and TCR-CMV co-occurrence was scored with hypergeometric tests, and a repertoire-size bias correction was applied to TCR pairs. A later analysis estimated false discovery rates by permuting HLA or CMV assignments 20 times. In a later analysis, co-occurring TCRs were grouped with DBSCAN, and TCRdist sequence similarity was added when clustering was performed within HLA-allele-positive subsets. Co-occurrence clustering excluded repertoires with fewer than 30,000 or more than 120,000 public chains, plus five with anomalous nucleotide sharing. The clones in this table, taken by TCRdb from immuneACCESS, are in-frame only. Not every clone is retained; where verified, under half of the shortfall comes from an unresolved V gene, and the cause of the rest is unknown. D and trimming come from the DNA, and the V and J calls and clone size come from that table. This sample's table lists over 60,000 clones. The ten largest clones add up to approximately 7.5% of the sample.

CDR1 and CDR2 (MNHEY, SVGAGI) derive from the germline V gene. Inclusive of the bounding cysteine and phenylalanine, the CDR3 is 14 residues long. Only CDR3 DNA remains: 42 bases, in frame from the first base. Relative to germline, V is missing 5 bases and J is missing 1 base, with 2 bases of the junction outside any gene match. With respect to this clone: The antigen it recognizes is unknown.

The cohort consisted of some 730 healthy bone marrow donors. Cohort members were all nominally healthy when sampled, although unrecorded immune exposures were likely present. The donor tested CMV seropositive and was one of the 289 seropositive cohort members. Every donor gave a peripheral blood sample, and the peripheral blood mononuclear cells from that sample were used for TCR beta sequencing. The Qiagen DNeasy Blood Extraction Kit was used to extract genomic DNA from the blood cell samples. Material: PBMCs. The chain is made from TRBV6-5 and TRBJ2-1; 7 middle bases align to TRBD2. This TCR came from a female donor in good health and CMV-seropositive. The DNA sequence reads TGTGCCAGCAGTGGACTAGGGTCCTACAATGAGCAGTTCTTC. This sequence encodes CASSGLGSYNEQFF.